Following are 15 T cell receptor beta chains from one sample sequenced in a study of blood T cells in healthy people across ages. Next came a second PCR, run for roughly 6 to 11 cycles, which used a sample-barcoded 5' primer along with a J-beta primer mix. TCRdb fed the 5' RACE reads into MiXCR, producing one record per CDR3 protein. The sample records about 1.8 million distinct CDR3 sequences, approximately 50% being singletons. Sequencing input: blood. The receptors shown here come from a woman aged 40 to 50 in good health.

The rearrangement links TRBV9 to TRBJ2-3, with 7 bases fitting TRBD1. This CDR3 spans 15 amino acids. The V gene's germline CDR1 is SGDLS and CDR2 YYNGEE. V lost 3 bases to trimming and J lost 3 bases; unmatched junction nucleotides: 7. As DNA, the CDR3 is TGTGCCAGCAGCGCCCCTGACAGGGAGACAGATACGCAGTATTTT. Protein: CASSAPDRETDTQYF.

The CDR3 loop is CASSSSGTGGINYGYTF. In nucleotides, the CDR3 is TGTGCCAGCAGCTCATCCGGGACAGGGGGCATTAACTATGGCTACACCTTC. The chain carries TRBV28 and TRBJ1-2, with 12 bases matching TRBD1. The V segment lost 6 bases and the J segment 1 base; nucleotides outside the gene matches: 9. This CDR3 region has 17 residues. Germline V gene lookup returns CDR1 MDHEN and CDR2 SYDVKM.

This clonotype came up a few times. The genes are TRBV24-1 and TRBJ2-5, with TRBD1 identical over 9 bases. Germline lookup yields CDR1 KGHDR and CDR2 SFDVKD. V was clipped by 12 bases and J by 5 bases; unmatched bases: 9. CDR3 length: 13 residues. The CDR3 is CAVSTGGRETQYF. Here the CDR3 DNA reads TGTGCCGTCTCGACAGGGGGAAGGGAGACCCAGTACTTC.

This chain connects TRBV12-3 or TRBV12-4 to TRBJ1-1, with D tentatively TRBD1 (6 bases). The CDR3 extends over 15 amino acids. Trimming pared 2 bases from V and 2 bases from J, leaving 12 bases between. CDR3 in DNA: TGTGCCAGCAGTTTATGGGGGGCGGGCAACACTGAAGCTTTCTTT. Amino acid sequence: CASSLWGAGNTEAFF.

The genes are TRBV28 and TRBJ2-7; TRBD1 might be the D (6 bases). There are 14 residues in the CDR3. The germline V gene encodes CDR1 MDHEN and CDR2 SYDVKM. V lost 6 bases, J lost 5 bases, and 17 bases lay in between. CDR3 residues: CASRGAGARDEQYF. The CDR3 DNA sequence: TGTGCCAGCAGAGGGGCAGGGGCGAGAGACGAGCAGTACTTC. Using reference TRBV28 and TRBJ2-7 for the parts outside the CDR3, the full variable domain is DVKVTQSSRYLVKRTGEKVFLECVQDMDHENMFWYRQDPGLGLRLIYFSYDVKMKEKGDIPEGYSVSREKKERFSLILESASTNQTSMYLCASRGAGARDEQYFGPGTRLTVT.

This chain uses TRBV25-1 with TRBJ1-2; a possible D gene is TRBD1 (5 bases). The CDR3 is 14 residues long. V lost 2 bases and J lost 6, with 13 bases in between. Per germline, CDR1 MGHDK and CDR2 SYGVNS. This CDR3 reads CASSEQGSYNGYTF. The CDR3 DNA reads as TGTGCCAGCAGTGAACAGGGATCTTATAATGGCTACACCTTC.

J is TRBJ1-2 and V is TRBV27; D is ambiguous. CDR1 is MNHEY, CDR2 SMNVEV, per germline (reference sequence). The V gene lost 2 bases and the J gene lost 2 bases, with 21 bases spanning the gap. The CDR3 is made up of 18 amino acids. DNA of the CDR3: TGTGCCAGCAGTTTACTCTGTATCCGTCTCATCCCCAACTATGGCTACACCTTC. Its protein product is CASSLLCIRLIPNYGYTF.

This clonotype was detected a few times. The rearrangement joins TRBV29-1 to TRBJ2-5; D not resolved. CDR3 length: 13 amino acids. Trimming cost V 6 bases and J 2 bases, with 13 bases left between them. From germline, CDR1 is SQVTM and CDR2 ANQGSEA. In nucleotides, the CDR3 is TGCAGCGTGCCGGTCGGATCTCAAGAGACCCAGTACTTC. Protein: CSVPVGSQETQYF.

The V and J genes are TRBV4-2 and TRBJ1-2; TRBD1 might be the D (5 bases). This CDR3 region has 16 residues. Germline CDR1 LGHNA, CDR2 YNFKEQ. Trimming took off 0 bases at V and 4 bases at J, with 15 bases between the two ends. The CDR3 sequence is CASSQDRVGRTYGYTF. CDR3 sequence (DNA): TGTGCCAGCAGCCAAGATAGGGTGGGACGGACCTATGGCTACACCTTC.

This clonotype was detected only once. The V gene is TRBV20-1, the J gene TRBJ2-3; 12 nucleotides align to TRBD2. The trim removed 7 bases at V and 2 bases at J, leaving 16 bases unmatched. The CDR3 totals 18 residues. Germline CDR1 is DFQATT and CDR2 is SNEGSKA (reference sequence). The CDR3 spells CSVGRLAGANRPTDTQYF. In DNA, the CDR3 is TGCAGTGTCGGCCGACTAGCGGGGGCTAACAGGCCCACAGATACGCAGTATTTT.

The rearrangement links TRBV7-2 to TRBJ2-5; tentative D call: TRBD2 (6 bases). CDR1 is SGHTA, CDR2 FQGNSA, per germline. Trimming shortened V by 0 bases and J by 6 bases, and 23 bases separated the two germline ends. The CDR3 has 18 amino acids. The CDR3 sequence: CASSLAANRARLEKTQYF. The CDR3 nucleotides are TGTGCCAGCAGCTTAGCGGCGAATAGGGCTCGACTAGAAAAGACCCAGTACTTC.

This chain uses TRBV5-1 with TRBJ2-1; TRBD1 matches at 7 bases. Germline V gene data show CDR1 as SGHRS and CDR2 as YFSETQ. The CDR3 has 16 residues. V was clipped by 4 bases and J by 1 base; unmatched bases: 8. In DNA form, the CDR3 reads TGCGCCAGCAGCCCCGCCCGGGACAGTTCCTACAATGAGCAGTTCTTC. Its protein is CASSPARDSSYNEQFF.

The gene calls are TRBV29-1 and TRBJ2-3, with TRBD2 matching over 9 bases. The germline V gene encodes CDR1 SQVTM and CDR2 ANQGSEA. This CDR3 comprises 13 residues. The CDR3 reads CSGEAGGLDTQYF. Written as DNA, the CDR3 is TGCAGTGGCGAGGCGGGGGGGCTTGATACGCAGTATTTT.

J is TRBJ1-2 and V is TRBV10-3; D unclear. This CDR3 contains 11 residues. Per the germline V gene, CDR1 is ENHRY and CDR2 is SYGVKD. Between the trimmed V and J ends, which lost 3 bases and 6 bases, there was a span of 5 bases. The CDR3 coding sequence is TGTGCCATCAGTGATGGCGATGGCTACACCTTC. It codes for CAISDGDGYTF.

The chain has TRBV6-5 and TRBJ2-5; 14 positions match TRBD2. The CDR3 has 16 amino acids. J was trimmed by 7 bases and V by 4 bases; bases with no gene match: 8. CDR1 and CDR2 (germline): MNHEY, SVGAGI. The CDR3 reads CASSSLTSGGGGTQYF. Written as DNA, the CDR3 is TGTGCCAGCAGTTCCTTGACTAGCGGGGGGGGTGGGACCCAGTACTTC.